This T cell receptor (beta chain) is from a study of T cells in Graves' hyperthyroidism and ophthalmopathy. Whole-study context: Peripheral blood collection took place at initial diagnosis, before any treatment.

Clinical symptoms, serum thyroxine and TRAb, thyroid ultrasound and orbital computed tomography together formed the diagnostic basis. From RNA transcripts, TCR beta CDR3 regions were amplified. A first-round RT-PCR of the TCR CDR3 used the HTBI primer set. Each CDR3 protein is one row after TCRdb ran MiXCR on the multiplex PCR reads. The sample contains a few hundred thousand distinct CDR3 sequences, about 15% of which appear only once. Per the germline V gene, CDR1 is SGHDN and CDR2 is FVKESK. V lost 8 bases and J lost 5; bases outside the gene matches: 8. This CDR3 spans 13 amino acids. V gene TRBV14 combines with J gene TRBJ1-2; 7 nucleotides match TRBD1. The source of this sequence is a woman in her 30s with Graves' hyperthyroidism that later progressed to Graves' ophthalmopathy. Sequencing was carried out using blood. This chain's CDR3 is CASGIGTVYGYTF. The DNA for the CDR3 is TGTGCCAGCGGCATCGGGACAGTTTATGGCTACACCTTC.